This paragraph reports one T cell receptor (beta chain). Its antigen is currently unknown. Treatment here: roughly nine-day PBMC culture with coronavirus spike peptide pools or control peptides (ViraFEST assay). The Oncomine TCR Beta short-read assay generated sequence data from the DNA of cultured CD4+ T cells. From the PCR reads, TCRdb called clonotypes with MiXCR, one entry per CDR3 protein. The data contain some 14,000 distinct CDR3 sequences, 53% of them singletons. Germline V gene lookup returns CDR1 DFQATT and CDR2 SNEGSKA (reference sequence). The CDR3 covers 13 residues. Trimming took off 0 bases at V and 13 bases at J, with 18 bases between the two ends. The data derive from a study of vaccination and CD4 T cells after COVID-19.

The chain carries TRBV20-1 and TRBJ1-2; no clear D. The sample consisted of CD4+ T cells from blood, cultured in vitro, taken before SARS-CoV-2 vaccination. This receptor was taken from a human donor who had recovered from COVID-19. This CDR3 is CSARDPEPGLFTF. The CDR3 nucleotides read TGCAGTGCTAGAGATCCTGAGCCAGGTCTCTTCACCTTC.